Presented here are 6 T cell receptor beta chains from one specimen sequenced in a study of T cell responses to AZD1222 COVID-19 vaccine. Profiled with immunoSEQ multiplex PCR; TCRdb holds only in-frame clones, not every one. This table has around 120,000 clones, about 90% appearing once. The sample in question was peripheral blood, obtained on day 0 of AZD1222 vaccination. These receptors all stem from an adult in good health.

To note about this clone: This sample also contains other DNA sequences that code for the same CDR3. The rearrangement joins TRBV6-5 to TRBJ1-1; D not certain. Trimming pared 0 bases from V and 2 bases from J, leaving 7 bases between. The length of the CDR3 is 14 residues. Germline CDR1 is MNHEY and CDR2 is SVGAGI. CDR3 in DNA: TGTGCCAGCAGTTACTCTTACTTAAACACTGAAGCTTTCTTT. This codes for CASSYSYLNTEAFF.

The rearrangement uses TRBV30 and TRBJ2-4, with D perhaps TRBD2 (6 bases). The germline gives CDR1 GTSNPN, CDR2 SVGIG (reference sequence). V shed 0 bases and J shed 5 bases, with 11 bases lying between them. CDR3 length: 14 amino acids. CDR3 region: CAWSVGSGENIQYF. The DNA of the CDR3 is TGTGCCTGGAGTGTCGGTAGCGGTGAAAACATTCAGTACTTC.

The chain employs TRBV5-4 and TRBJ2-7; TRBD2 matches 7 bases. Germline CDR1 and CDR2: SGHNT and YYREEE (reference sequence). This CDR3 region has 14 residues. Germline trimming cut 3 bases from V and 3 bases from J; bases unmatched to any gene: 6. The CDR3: CASSSLANHYEQYF. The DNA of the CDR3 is TGTGCCAGCAGCTCACTAGCGAACCACTACGAGCAGTACTTC.

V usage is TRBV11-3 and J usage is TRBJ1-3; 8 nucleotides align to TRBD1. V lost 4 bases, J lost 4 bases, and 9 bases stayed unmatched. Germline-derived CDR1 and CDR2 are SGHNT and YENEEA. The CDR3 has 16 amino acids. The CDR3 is CASSYPGQGYGNTIYF. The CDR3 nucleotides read TGTGCCAGCAGCTACCCCGGACAGGGATACGGAAACACCATATATTTT.

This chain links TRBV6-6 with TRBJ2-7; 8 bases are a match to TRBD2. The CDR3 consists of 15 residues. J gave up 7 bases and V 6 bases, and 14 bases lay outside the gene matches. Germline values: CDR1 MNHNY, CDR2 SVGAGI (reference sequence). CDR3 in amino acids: CASSRTSGAPQEQYF. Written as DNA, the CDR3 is TGTGCCAGCAGCCGTACTAGCGGAGCCCCCCAAGAGCAGTACTTC.

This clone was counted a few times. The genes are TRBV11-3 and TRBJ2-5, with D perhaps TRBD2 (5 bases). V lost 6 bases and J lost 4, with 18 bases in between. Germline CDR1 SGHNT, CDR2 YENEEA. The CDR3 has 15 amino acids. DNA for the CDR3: TGTGCCAGCAGTCAACCCGGGAAGTACAGAGAGACCCAGTACTTC. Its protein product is CASSQPGKYRETQYF.